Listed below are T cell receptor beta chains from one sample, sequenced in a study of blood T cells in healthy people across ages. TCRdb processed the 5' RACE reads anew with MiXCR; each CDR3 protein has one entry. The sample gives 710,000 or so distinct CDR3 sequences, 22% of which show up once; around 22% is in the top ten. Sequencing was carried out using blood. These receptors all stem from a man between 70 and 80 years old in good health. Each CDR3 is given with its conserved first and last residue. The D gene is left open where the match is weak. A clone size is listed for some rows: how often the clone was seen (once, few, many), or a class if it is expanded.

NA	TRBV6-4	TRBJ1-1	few	CASSHARGTEAFF	TGTGCCAGCAGCCACGCCAGGGGCACTGAAGCTTTCTTT
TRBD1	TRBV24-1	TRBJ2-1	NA	CATSDRTGGQFF	TGTGCCACCAGTGATCGGACAGGAGGGCAGTTCTTC
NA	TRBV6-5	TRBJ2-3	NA	CASSYSRVGTDTQYF	TGTGCCAGCAGTTACTCAAGGGTTGGCACAGATACGCAGTATTTT
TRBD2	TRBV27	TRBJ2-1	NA	CASSFPRQRENGLVNNEQFF	TGTGCCAGCAGTTTTCCCCGTCAGCGGGAGAACGGGTTAGTAAATAATGAGCAGTTCTTC
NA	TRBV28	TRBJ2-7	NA	CASRSPSSYEQYF	TGTGCCAGCAGGTCCCCGTCCTCCTACGAGCAGTACTTC
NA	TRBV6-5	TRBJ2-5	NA	CASSYVGRETQYF	TGTGCCAGCAGTTACGTCGGGCGAGAGACCCAGTACTTC
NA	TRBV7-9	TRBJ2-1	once	CASSLTGENNERFF	TGTGCCAGCAGCTTGACGGGGGAAAACAATGAGCGGTTCTTC
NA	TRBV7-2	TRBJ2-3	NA	CASSKSWRTPSTDAQYF	TGTGCCAGCAGCAAATCCTGGCGAACTCCTAGCACAGATGCGCAGTATTTT
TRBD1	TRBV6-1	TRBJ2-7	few	CASSLRQGGGSSYEQYF	TGTGCCAGCAGCCTCCGACAGGGTGGGGGTTCTTCCTACGAGCAGTACTTC
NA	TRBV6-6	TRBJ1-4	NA	CASSSRGSVYNEKLFF	TGTGCCAGCAGTTCAAGGGGTTCGGTATATAATGAAAAACTGTTTTTT
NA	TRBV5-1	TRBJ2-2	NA	CASSQRKRTELNTGELLF	TGCGCCAGCAGCCAGAGAAAGAGGACAGAACTGAACACCGGGGAGCTGCTTTTT
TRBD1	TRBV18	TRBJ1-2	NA	CASSPKRTGNGYTF	TGTGCCAGCTCACCTAAAAGGACAGGGAATGGCTACACCTTC
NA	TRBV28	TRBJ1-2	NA	CASTLRGIGNYGYTF	TGTGCCAGCACCCTCCGGGGGATCGGGAACTATGGCTACACCTTC
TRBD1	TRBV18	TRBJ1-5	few	CASSPGQGASNQPQHF	TGTGCCAGCTCACCAGGACAGGGGGCGAGCAATCAGCCCCAGCATTTT
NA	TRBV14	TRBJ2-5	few	CASSQDVGLATQYF	TGTGCCAGCAGCCAAGATGTGGGGTTGGCGACCCAGTACTTC
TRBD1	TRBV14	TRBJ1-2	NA	CASSQTGTANYGYTF	TGTGCCAGCAGCCAAACCGGGACAGCTAACTATGGCTACACCTTC
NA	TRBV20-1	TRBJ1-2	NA	CSASLARGLNGYTF	TGCAGTGCTAGTCTAGCCAGGGGATTGAATGGCTACACCTTC
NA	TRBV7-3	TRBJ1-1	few	CASSFSYSGEAFF	TGTGCCAGCAGCTTCTCTTATAGTGGGGAAGCTTTCTTT
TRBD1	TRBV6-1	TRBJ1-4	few	CASRDASGGPVLEKLFF	TGTGCCAGCAGGGACGCCTCAGGGGGGCCAGTTTTGGAAAAACTGTTTTTT
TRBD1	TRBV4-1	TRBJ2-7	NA	CASSQGWTGAYEQYF	TGCGCCAGCAGCCAAGGTTGGACAGGGGCCTACGAGCAGTACTTC
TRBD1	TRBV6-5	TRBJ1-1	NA	CASSLAGQGIFAFF	TGTGCCAGCAGCCTTGCGGGACAGGGGATTTTTGCTTTCTTT
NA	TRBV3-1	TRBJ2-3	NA	CASSQVTADTQYF	TGTGCCAGCAGCCAAGTTACGGCTGATACGCAGTATTTT
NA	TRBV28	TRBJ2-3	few	CASSKQADTQYF	TGTGCCAGCAGTAAACAGGCAGATACGCAGTATTTT
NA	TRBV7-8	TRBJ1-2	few	CASSLGTSKYGYTF	TGTGCCAGCAGCTTAGGAACTTCTAAATATGGCTACACCTTC
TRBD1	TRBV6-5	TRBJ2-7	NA	CASSAGTGFYEQYF	TGTGCCAGCAGTGCCGGGACAGGGTTCTACGAGCAGTACTTC
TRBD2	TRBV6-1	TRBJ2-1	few	CASSELAGGQNEQFF	TGTGCCAGCAGTGAGCTAGCGGGGGGCCAGAATGAGCAGTTCTTC
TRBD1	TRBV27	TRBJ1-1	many	CASSKAADAGTGIGAFF	TGTGCCAGCAGTAAAGCCGCCGACGCCGGGACAGGGATTGGAGCTTTCTTT
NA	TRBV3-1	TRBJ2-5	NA	CASSQDRRASGTQYF	TGTGCCAGCAGCCAAGATAGAAGGGCCTCGGGGACCCAGTACTTC
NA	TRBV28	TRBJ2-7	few	CASSLREGGRSEQYF	TGTGCCAGCAGTTTAAGGGAAGGGGGGCGTAGCGAGCAGTACTTC
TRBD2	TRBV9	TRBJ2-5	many	CASSPQAGVETQYF	TGTGCCAGCAGCCCCCAAGCGGGAGTAGAGACCCAGTACTTC
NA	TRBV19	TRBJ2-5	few	CASSIGLMETQYF	TGTGCCAGTAGTATAGGCCTTATGGAGACCCAGTACTTC
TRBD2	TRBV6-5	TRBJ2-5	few	CASRTAGWETQYF	TGTGCCAGCAGGACAGCGGGGTGGGAGACCCAGTACTTC
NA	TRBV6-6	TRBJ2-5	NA	CASSYHNEETQYF	TGTGCCAGCAGTTACCATAACGAGGAGACCCAGTACTTC
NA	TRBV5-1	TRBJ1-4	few	CASSLGRDDEKLFF	TGCGCCAGCAGCTTGGGTAGGGACGATGAAAAACTGTTTTTT
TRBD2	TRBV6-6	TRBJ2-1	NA	CASIPVGTSGRGEQFF	TGTGCCAGCATTCCCGTCGGGACTAGCGGGAGAGGTGAGCAGTTCTTC
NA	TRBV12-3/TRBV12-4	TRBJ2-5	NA	CASSVGIRKETQYF	TGTGCCAGCAGTGTGGGGATCCGAAAAGAGACCCAGTACTTC
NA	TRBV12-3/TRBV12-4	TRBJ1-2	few	CASSNARGGYTF	TGTGCCAGCAGTAATGCCAGGGGTGGCTACACCTTC
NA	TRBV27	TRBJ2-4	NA	CVVGHPKNIQYF	TGTGTCGTGGGACATCCCAAAAACATTCAGTACTTC
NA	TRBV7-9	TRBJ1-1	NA	CASSWTEQGTTEAFF	TGTGCCAGCAGCTGGACGGAACAGGGCACCACTGAAGCTTTCTTT
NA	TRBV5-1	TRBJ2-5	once	CASSPPDAEETQYF	TGCGCCAGCAGCCCCCCCGACGCAGAAGAGACCCAGTACTTC
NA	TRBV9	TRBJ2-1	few	CASSVDPGHSSYNEQFF	TGTGCCAGCAGCGTAGACCCGGGGCATTCCTCCTACAATGAGCAGTTCTTC
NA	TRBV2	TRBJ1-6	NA	CASSLRGVSKNSPLHF	TGTGCCAGCAGTTTAAGGGGGGTATCTAAGAATTCACCCCTCCACTTT
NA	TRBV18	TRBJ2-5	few	CASSPPGRQETQYF	TGTGCCAGCTCACCACCGGGCAGACAAGAGACCCAGTACTTC